The clone carrying this T cell receptor beta chain was detected ten times or more. What it binds is not known. The CDR3 length is 14 residues. Per the germline V gene, CDR1 is SGHAT and CDR2 is FQNNGV. The ends were cut back, 4 bases at V and 0 bases at J, with 4 bases in the middle. These data belong to a study of T cells in Graves' hyperthyroidism and ophthalmopathy. Study-wide results and limits: Prediction of ophthalmopathy progression came a median approximately 6.5 months pre-onset.

Using RNA transcripts as the source, TCR beta CDR3 regions were amplified. A first-round RT-PCR of the TCR CDR3 used the HTBI primer set. TCRdb re-derived calls from the multiplex PCR reads in MiXCR, one entry per CDR3 protein. In the table there are 490,000 or so distinct CDR3 sequences, 22% of which are singletons. Those patients with uncontrolled infection, other autoimmune disease, pregnancy or lactation were excluded. The authors took PBMCs from roughly 9.5 ml fresh peripheral blood. The sequence came from a woman aged 70-85 years with Graves' ophthalmopathy. The chain has TRBV11-2 and TRBJ2-6; D not resolved. The sample taken for sequencing was blood. This CDR3 reads CASSYSSGANVLTF. CDR3 sequence (DNA): TGTGCCAGCAGCTACAGCTCTGGGGCCAACGTCCTGACTTTC.